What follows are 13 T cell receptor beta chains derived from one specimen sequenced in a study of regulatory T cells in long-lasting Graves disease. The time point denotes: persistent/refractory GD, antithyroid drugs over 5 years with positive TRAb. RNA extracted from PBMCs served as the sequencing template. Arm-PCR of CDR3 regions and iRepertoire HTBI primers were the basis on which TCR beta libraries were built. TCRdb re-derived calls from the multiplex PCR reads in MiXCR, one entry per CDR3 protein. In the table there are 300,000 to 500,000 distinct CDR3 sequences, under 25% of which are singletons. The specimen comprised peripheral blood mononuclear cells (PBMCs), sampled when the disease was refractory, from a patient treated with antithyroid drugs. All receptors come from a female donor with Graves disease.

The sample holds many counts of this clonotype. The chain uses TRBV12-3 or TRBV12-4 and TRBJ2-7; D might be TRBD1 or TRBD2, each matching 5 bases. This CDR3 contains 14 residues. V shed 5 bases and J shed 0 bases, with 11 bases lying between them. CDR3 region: CASSPGPGSYEQYF. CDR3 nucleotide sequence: TGTGCCAGCAGTCCGGGACCGGGCTCCTACGAGCAGTACTTC.

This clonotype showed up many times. The CDR3 coding sequence is TGTGCCAGCAGTGAAGGGGACAGGGGGCTCTACGAGCAGTACTTC. Translation: CASSEGDRGLYEQYF. The J gene is TRBJ2-7, the V gene TRBV2; 12 positions agree with TRBD1. Germline V gene lookup returns CDR1 SNHLY and CDR2 FYNNEI. The ends lost 1 base at V and 3 bases at J; junction bases unmatched: 1. The CDR3 has 15 residues. Drawing the rest from reference TRBV2 and TRBJ2-7, the complete variable domain is EPEVTQTPSHQVTQMGQEVILRCVPISNHLYFYWYRQILGQKVEFLVSFYNNEISEKSEIFDDQFSVERPDGSNFTLKIRSTKLEDSAMYFCASSEGDRGLYEQYFGPGTRLTVT.

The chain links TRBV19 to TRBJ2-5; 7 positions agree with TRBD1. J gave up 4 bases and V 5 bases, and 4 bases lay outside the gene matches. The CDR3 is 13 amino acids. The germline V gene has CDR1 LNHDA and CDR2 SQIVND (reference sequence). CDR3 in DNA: TGTGCCAGTAGTGAGACAGGGTCAGAGACCCAGTACTTC. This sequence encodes CASSETGSETQYF. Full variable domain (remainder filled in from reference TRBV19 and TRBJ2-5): DGGITQSPKYLFRKEGQNVTLSCEQNLNHDAMYWYRQDPGQGLRLIYYSQIVNDFQKGDIAEGYSVSREKKESFPLTVTSAQKNPTAFYLCASSETGSETQYFGPGTRLLVL.

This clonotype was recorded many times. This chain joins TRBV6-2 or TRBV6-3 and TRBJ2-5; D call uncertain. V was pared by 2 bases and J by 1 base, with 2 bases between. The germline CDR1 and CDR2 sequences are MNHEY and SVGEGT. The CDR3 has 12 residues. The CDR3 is CASSYPQETQYF. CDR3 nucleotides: TGTGCCAGCAGTTACCCCCAAGAGACCCAGTACTTC.

CDR3 DNA: TGCGCCAGCAGCCAAGGGACTAGCAGCTACGAGCAGTACTTC. It is translated as CASSQGTSSYEQYF. V and J are TRBV4-3 and TRBJ2-7, with 8 bases fitting TRBD2. The germline V gene has CDR1 LGHNA and CDR2 YSLEER. The CDR3 spans 14 residues. V lost 1 base, J lost 3 bases, and 2 bases stayed unmatched.

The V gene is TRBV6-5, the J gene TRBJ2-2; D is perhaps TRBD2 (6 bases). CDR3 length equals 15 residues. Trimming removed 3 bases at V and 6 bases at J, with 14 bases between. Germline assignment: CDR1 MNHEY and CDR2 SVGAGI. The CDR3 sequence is CASSYGFGGSGELFF. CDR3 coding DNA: TGTGCCAGCAGTTATGGTTTTGGAGGGTCCGGGGAGCTGTTTTTT.

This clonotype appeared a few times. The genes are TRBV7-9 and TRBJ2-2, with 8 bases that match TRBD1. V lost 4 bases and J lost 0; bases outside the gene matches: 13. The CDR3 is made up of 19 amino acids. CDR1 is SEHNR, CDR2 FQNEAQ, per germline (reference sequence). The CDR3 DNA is TGTGCCAGCAGCTCGCCCGGGACAGGATACCAGCCGAACACCGGGGAGCTGTTTTTT. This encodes CASSSPGTGYQPNTGELFF.

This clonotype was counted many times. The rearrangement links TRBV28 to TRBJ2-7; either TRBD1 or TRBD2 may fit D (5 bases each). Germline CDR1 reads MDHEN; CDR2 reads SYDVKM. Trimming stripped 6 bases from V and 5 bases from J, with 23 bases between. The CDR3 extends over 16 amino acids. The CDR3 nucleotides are TGTGCCAGCAGGGAAACGGGGACCCTGCAATTAAACGAGCAGTACTTC. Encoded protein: CASRETGTLQLNEQYF.

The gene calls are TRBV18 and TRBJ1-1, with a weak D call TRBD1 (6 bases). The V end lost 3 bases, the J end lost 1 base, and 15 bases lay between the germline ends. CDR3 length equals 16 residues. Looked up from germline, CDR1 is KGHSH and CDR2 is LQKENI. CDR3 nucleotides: TGTGCCAGCTCACCCGCAGGGGTGGCGGGGAACACTGAAGCTTTCTTT. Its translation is CASSPAGVAGNTEAFF.

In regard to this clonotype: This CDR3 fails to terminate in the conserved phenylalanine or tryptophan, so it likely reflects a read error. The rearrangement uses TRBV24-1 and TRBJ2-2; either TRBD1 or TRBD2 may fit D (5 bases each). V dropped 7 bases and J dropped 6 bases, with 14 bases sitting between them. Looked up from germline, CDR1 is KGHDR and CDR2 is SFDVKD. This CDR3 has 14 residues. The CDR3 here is CATSPGQSAGELFS. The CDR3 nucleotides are TGTGCCACCAGCCCGGGGCAATCGGCCGGGGAGCTGTTTTCT.

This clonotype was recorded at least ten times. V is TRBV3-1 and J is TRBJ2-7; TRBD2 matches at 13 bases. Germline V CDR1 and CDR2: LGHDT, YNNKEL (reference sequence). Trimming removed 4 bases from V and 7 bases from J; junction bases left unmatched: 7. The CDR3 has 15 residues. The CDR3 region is CASSPTSGRTGEQYF. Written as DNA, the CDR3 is TGTGCCAGCAGCCCGACTAGCGGGAGGACGGGAGAGCAGTACTTC.

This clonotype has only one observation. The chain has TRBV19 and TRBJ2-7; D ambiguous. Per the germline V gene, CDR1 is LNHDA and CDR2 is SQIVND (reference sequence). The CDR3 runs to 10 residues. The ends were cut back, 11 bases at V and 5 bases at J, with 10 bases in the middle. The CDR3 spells CAYHKNEQYF. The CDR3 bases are TGTGCCTATCACAAGAACGAGCAGTACTTC.

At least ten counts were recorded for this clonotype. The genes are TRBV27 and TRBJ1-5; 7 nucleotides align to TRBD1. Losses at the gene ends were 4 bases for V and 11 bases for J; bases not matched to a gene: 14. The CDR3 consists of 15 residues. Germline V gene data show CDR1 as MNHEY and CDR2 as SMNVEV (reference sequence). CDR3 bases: TGTGCCAGCAGTTACCTTCGACAGGGAATTGAAGCCCAGCATTTT. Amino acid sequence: CASSYLRQGIEAQHF.